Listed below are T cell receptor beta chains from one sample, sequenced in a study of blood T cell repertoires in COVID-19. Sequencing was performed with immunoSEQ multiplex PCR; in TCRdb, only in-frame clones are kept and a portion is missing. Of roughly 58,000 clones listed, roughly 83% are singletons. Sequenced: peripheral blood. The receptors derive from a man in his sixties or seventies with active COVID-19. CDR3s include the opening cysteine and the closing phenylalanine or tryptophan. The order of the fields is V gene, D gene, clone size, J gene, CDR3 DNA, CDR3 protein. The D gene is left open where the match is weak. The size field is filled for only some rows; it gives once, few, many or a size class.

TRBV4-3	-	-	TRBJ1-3	TGCGCCAGCAGCCAACAAACAGGCTCTGGAAACACCATATATTTT	CASSQQTGSGNTIYF
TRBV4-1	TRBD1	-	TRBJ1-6	TGCGCCAGCAGCCAAGATTGGGCTCTTGGGACAGAGAATTCACCCCTCCACTTT	CASSQDWALGTENSPLHF
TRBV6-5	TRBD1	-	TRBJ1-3	TGTGCCAGCAGTTACGACAGGGTAAACACCATATATTTT	CASSYDRVNTIYF
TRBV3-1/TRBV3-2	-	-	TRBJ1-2	TGTGCCCCGCCGGAGTATGGCTACACCTTC	CAPPEYGYTF
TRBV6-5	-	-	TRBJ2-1	TGTGCCAGCAGGCAGGGGCCCTACAATGAGCAGTTCTTC	CASRQGPYNEQFF
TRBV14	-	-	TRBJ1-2	TGTGCCAGCAGCCAAGGACAGTCCTATGGCTACACCTTC	CASSQGQSYGYTF
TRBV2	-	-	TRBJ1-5	TGTGCCAGCAGTCAACAGACTAGCAATCAGCCCCAGCATTTT	CASSQQTSNQPQHF
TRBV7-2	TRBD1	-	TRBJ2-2	TGTGCCAGCAGCCGTCCTCCGGGACAGACGAACACCGGGGAGCTGTTTTTT	CASSRPPGQTNTGELFF
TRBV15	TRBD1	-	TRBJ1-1	TGTGCCACCAGCAGAGGGGGGGTACGGGACAGGGGCTTT	CATSRGGVRDRGF
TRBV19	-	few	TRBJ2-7	TGTGCCAGTAGTATAGAAGGGGCAGGGCGGGAGCAGTACTTC	CASSIEGAGREQYF
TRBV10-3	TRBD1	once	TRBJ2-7	TGTGCCATCAGTGAGCCGCGACAGGGTTTGAGGGAGCAGTACTTC	CAISEPRQGLREQYF
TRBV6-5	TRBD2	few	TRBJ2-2	TGTGCCAGCAGTTACGGCGGCGGGAGGGCGGCCGGGGAGCTGTTTTTT	CASSYGGGRAAGELFF
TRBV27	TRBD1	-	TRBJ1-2	TGTGCCAGCAGTTTAGAGACAGGGCGGGGTGGCTACACCTTC	CASSLETGRGGYTF
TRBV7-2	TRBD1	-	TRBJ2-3	TGTGCCAGCAGCTCCCGACAGGGGAGGCAGTATTTT	CASSSRQGRQYF
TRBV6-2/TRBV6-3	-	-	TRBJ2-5	TGTGCCAGCAGTTACAACCCCCCCCTACAGGGACGTCGGGAGACCCAGTACTTC	CASSYNPPLQGRRETQYF
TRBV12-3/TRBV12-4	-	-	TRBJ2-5	TGTGCCAGCAGTTTAGAGGGGTTGGAGACCCAGTACTTC	CASSLEGLETQYF
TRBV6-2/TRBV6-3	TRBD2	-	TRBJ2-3	TGTGCCAGCAGTTACCCGGGACTAGCGGGAGAATCGGCGGGCACAGATACGCAGTATTTT	CASSYPGLAGESAGTDTQYF
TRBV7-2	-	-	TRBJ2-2	TGTGCCAGCAGCCCCCGGGGGAAGGACACCGGGGAGCTGTTTTTT	CASSPRGKDTGELFF
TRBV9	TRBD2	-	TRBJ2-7	TGTGCCAGCAGTTCAGAGGGACTAGCGGGAGGGCGCGAGCAGTACTTC	CASSSEGLAGGREQYF
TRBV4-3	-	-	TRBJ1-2	TGCGCCAGCAGCGAAGACATCGGAGTAATGAGCTACACCTTC	CASSEDIGVMSYTF
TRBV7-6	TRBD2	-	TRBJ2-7	TGTGCCAGCAGCTTAGGTCCTAGCGGAAACTACGAGCAGTACTTC	CASSLGPSGNYEQYF
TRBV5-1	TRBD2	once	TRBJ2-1	TGCGCCAGCCATACCGGACTAGCGGGGAACAATGAGCAGTTCTTC	CASHTGLAGNNEQFF
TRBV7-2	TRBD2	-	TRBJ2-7	TGTGCCAGCAGCCTACATAGCGGGAGTTCGGCCGAGCAGTACTTC	CASSLHSGSSAEQYF
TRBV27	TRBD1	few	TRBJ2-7	TGTGCCAGCAGTTCCGGGACAGCCGAGCAGTACTTC	CASSSGTAEQYF
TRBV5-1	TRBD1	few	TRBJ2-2	TGCGCCAGCAGCCGCACAGGGGTGAACACCGGGGAGCTGTTTTTT	CASSRTGVNTGELFF
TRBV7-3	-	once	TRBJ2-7	TGTGCCAGCAGCTTAAGCGGAGGAGACGACGAGCAGTACTTC	CASSLSGGDDEQYF
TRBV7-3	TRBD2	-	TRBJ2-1	TGTGCCAGCAGCTCGGGACTAGCTGACAATGAGCAGTTCTTC	CASSSGLADNEQFF
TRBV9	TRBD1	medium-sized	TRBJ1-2	TGTGCCAGCAGCGTGGGACAGTTCAACTATGGCTACACCTTC	CASSVGQFNYGYTF
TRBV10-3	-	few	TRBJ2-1	TGTGCCATCAGGAGGGGGACTGAGCAGTTCTTC	CAIRRGTEQFF
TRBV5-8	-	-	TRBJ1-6	TGTGCCAGCACCCTTTCGGGAAGCTCCTATAATTCACCCCTCCACTTT	CASTLSGSSYNSPLHF
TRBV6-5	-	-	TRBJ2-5	TGTGCCAGCCTCCCCCAACCCAGGCTGGAGACCCAGTACTTC	CASLPQPRLETQYF
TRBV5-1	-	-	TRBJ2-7	TGCGCCAGCAGCTGGACATTACCCAACGAGCAGTACTTC	CASSWTLPNEQYF
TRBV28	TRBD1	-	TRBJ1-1	TGTGCCAGCAGGCGCGGGACAGGGGACCTGAACACTGAAGCTTTCTTT	CASRRGTGDLNTEAFF
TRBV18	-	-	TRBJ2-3	TGTGCCAGCTCACCACCATCACAATCCACAGATACGCAGTATTTT	CASSPPSQSTDTQYF
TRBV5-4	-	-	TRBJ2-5	TGTGCCAGCAGCTCCAAGCGGGACCAAGAGACCCAGTACTTC	CASSSKRDQETQYF
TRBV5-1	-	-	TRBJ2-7	TGCGCCAGCAGCTTGGATGCAGGCCAGACCTACGAGCAGTACTTC	CASSLDAGQTYEQYF
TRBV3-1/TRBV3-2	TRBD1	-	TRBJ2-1	TGTGCCAGCAGTACAGGGGGCTCCTACAATGAGCAGTTCTTC	CASSTGGSYNEQFF
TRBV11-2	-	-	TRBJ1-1	TGTGCCAGCAGCTCCCTCACAACTGTGACAGAAGCTTTCTTT	CASSSLTTVTEAFF
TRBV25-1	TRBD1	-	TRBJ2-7	TGTGCCAGCTCCGAACGAACAGGGGGTGTCTACGAGCAGTACTTC	CASSERTGGVYEQYF
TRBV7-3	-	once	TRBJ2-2	TGTGCCAGCAGCTCGCAAGGGAGCACCGGGGAGCTGTTTTTT	CASSSQGSTGELFF
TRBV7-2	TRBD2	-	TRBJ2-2	TGTGCCAGCAGCTTATTGGGACTAGCGGAGACCGGGGAGCTGTTTTTT	CASSLLGLAETGELFF
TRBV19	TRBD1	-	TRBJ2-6	TGTGCCAGTAGTCTGGGGACAGGGGGCTTTACTGGGGCCAACGTCCTGACTTTC	CASSLGTGGFTGANVLTF
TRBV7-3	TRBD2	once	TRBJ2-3	TGTGCCAGCAGACCAAGACTAGCGGGAGGCACAGATACGCAGTATTTT	CASRPRLAGGTDTQYF
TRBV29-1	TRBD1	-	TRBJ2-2	TGCAGCGTCACAGGGGGCAGTAGGAACACCGGGGAGCTGTTTTTT	CSVTGGSRNTGELFF
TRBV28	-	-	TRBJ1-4	TGTGCCAGCAGTTTACCCGCCAGGGTGAATGAAAAACTGTTTTTT	CASSLPARVNEKLFF
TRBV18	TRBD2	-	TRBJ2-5	TGTGCCAGCTCACCTACTGCAGCGGGAGGGAAGGAGACCCAGTACTTC	CASSPTAAGGKETQYF
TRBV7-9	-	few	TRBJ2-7	TGTGCCAGCAGCCGGGACTTTCAGATTGGGCAGTACTTC	CASSRDFQIGQYF
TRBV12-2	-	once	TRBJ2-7	TGTGCAAGTCGCTTACCGGGACGGGAGCCCTACGAGCAGTACTTC	CASRLPGREPYEQYF
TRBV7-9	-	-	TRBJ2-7	TGTGCCAGCAGCTTAGTGACCGGGAGTCGCAACGAGCAGTACTTC	CASSLVTGSRNEQYF
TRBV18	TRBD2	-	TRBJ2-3	TGTGCCAGCTCACTGACGACTAGCGGGATATCAGATACGCAGTATTTT	CASSLTTSGISDTQYF
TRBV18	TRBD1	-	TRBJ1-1	TGTGCCAGCTCACCCGGAACAGGGGGGGTGAACACTGAAGCTTTCTTT	CASSPGTGGVNTEAFF
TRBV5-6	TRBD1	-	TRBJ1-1	TGTGCCAGCAGCCTGAGGGGTACCGGGACAGGGATGAACACTGAAGCTTTCTTT	CASSLRGTGTGMNTEAFF
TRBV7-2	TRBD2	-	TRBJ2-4	TGTGCCACCAGCAAGGGTCTAGCGGAAAACATTCAGTACTTC	CATSKGLAENIQYF
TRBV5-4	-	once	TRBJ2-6	TGTGCCAGCAGACCGGGTGCAGTCACCTCTGGGGCCAACGTCCTGACTTTC	CASRPGAVTSGANVLTF
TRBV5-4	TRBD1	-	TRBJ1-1	TGTGCCAGCAGCCGAGGCGGACAGGGGAGGTGGGGCACTGAAGCTTTCTTT	CASSRGGQGRWGTEAFF
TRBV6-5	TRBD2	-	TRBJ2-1	TGTGCCAGCAGACCTACTAGCGGGAGGGAGTTCTTC	CASRPTSGREFF
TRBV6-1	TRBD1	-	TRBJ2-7	TGTGCCAGCAGCCTGGGACAGGGGTCCTACGAGCAGTACTTC	CASSLGQGSYEQYF
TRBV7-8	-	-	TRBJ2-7	TGTGCCAGCAGCTTGCGGGGCGCCAGGGACTACGAGCAGTACTTC	CASSLRGARDYEQYF
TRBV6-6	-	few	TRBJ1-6	TGTGCCAGCAGCCTTGGACAGACAAATTCACCCCTCCACTTT	CASSLGQTNSPLHF